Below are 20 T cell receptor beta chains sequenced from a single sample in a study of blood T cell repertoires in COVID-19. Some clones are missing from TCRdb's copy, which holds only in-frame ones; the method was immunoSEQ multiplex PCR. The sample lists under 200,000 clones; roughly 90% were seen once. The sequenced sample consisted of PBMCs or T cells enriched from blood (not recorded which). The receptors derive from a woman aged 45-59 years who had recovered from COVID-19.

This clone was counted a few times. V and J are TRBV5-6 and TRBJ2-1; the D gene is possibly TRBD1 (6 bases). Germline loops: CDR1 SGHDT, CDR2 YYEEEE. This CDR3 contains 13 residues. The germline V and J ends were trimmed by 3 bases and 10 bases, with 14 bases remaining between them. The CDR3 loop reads CASSSGAGTEQFF. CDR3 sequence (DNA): TGTGCCAGCAGCTCCGGGGCAGGGACAGAGCAGTTCTTC.

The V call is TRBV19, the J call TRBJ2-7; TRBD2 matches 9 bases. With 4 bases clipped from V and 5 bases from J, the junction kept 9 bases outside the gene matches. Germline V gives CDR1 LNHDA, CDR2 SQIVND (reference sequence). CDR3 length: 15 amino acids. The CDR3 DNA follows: TGTGCCAGTAGTACCCGGAGGACTAGCGTCCACGAGCAGTACTTC. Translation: CASSTRRTSVHEQYF.

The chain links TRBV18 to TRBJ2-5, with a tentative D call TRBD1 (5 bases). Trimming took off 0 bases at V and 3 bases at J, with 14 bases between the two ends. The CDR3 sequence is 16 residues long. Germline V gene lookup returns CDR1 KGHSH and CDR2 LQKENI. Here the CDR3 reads CASSPPGRAREETQYF. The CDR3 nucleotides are TGTGCCAGCTCACCACCGGGCAGGGCTAGGGAAGAGACCCAGTACTTC.

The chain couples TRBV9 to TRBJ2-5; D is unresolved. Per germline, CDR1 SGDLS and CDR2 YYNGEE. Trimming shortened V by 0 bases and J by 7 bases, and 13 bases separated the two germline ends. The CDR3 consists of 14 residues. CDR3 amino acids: CASSVATLAGTQYF. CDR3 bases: TGTGCCAGCAGCGTAGCTACCCTCGCAGGGACCCAGTACTTC.

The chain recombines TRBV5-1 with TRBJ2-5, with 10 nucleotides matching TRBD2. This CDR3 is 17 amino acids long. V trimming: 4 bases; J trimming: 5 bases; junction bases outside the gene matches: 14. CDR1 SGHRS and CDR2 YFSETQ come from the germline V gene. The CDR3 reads CASSPRSLGLARETQYF. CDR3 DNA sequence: TGCGCCAGCAGCCCCCGGAGTCTGGGACTAGCGAGGGAGACCCAGTACTTC.

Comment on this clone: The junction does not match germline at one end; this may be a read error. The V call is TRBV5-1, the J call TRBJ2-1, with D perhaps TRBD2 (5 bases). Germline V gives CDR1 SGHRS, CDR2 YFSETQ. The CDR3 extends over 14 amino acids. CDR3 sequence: CASSFEGSHNEQFF. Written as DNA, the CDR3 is TGCGCCAGCAGCTTTGAGGGCTCCCACAATGAGCAGTTCTTC.

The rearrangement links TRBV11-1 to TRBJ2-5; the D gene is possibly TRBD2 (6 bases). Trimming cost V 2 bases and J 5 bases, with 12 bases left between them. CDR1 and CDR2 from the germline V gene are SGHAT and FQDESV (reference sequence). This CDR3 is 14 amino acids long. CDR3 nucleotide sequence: TGTGCCAGCAGCTTAAGAGGGGAGGCGGAGACCCAGTACTTC. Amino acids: CASSLRGEAETQYF.

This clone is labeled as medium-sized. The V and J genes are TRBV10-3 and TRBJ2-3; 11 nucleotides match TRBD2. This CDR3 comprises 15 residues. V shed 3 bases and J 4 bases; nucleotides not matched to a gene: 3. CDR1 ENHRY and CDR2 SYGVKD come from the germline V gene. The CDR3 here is CAISELAGGADTQYF. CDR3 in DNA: TGTGCCATCAGTGAATTAGCGGGGGGGGCAGATACGCAGTATTTT.

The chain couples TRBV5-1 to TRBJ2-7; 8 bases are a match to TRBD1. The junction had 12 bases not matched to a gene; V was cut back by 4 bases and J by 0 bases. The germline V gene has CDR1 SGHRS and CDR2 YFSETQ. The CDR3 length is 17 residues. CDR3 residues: CASSITTADRVSYEQYF. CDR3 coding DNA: TGCGCCAGCAGCATTACAACCGCGGACAGGGTCTCCTACGAGCAGTACTTC.

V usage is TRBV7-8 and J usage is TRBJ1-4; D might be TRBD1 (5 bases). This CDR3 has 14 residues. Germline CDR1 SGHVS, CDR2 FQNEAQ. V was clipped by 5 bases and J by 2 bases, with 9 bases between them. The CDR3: CASSRDSTNEKLFF. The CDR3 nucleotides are TGTGCCAGCAGCCGAGACAGCACTAATGAAAAACTGTTTTTT.

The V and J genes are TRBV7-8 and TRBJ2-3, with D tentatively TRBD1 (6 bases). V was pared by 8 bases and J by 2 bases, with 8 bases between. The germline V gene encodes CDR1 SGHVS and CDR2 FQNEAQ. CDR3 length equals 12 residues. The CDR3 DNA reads TGTGCCAGCTGGGGGCCCACAGATACGCAGTATTTT. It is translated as CASWGPTDTQYF. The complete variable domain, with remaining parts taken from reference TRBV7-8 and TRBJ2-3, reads GAGVSQSPRYKVAKRGQDVALRCDPISGHVSLFWYQQALGQGPEFLTYFQNEAQLDKSGLPSDRFFAERPEGSVSTLKIQRTQQEDSAVYLCASWGPTDTQYFGPGTRLTVL.

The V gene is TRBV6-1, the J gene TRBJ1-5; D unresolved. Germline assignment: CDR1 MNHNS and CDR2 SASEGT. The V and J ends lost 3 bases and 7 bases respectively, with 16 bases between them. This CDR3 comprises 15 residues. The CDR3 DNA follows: TGTGCCAGCAGTGACGAGGCAAACGGTCAGCAGCCCCAGCATTTT. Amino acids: CASSDEANGQQPQHF.

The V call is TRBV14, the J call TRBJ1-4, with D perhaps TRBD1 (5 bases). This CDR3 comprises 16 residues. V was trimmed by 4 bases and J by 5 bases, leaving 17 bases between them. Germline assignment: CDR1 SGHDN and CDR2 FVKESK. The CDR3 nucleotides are TGTGCCAGCAGCCGACAAGTAGGGAGGGGCAATGAAAAACTGTTTTTT. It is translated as CASSRQVGRGNEKLFF.

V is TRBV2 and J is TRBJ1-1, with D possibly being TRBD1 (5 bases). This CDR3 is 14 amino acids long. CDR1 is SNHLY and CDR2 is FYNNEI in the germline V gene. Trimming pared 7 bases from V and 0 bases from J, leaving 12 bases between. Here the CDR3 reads CASKIDRLNTEAFF. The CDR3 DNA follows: TGTGCCAGCAAGATTGACAGACTGAACACTGAAGCTTTCTTT.

Here the CDR3 reads CASSFSQGRVAEAFF. The DNA for the CDR3 is TGTGCCAGCAGCTTCAGCCAGGGTAGGGTCGCTGAAGCTTTCTTT. V gene TRBV7-3 combines with J gene TRBJ1-1; D may be TRBD1 (5 bases). V lost 3 bases to trimming and J lost 6 bases, with 17 bases between them. Germline assignment: CDR1 SGHTA and CDR2 FQGTGA. CDR3 length equals 15 residues.

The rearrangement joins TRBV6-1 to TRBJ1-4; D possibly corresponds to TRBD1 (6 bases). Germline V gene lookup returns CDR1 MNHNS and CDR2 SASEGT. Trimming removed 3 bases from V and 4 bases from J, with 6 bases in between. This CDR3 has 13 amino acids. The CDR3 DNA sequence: TGTGCCAGCAGTGACAGGGGTAATGAAAAACTGTTTTTT. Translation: CASSDRGNEKLFF.

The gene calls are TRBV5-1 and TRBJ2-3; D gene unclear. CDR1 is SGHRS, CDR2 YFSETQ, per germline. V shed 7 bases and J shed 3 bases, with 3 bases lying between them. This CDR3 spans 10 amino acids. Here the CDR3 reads CASETDTQYF. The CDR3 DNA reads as TGCGCCAGCGAGACAGATACGCAGTATTTT.

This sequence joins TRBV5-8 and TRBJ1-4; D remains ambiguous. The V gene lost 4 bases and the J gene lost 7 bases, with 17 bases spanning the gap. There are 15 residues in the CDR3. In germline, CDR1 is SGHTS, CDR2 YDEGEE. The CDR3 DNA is TGTGCCAGCAGCATAGGACCTCCCCGGGGTGAAAAACTGTTTTTT. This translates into CASSIGPPRGEKLFF.

The DNA of the CDR3 is TGTGCCAGCAGTCCCCAGGGGCTGGGTGGAAACACCATATATTTT. Translation: CASSPQGLGGNTIYF. This chain joins TRBV27 and TRBJ1-3, with D tentatively TRBD1 (6 bases). This CDR3 has 15 amino acids. V dropped 5 bases and J dropped 3 bases, with 14 bases sitting between them. Germline values: CDR1 MNHEY, CDR2 SMNVEV (reference sequence).

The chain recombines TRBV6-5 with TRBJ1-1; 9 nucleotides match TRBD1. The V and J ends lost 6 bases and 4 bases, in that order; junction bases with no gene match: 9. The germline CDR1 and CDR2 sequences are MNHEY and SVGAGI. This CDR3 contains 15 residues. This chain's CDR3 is CASRDRGVAGTEAFF. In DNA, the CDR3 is TGTGCCAGCAGGGACAGGGGAGTAGCGGGCACTGAAGCTTTCTTT.